Presented here are 29 T cell receptor beta chains from one specimen sequenced in a study of blood T cell repertoires in COVID-19. The data were produced by immunoSEQ multiplex PCR, yet TCRdb's version contains in-frame clones alone and is incomplete. The table lists about 130,000 clones, roughly four fifths of them singletons. The sequenced sample consisted of PBMCs or T cells enriched from blood (not recorded which). Receptors were obtained from a man aged 50 or older who had recovered from COVID-19.

The rearrangement links TRBV7-2 to TRBJ1-6; D not resolved. Trimming pared 2 bases from V and 6 bases from J, leaving 11 bases between. Germline CDR1 and CDR2: SGHTA and FQGNSA. The CDR3 loop spans 15 amino acids. CDR3 protein: CASSLNGRTNSPLHF. The CDR3 nucleotides read TGTGCCAGCAGCTTAAACGGGAGAACTAATTCACCCCTCCACTTT.

J is TRBJ2-7 and V is TRBV6-2 or TRBV6-3, with a tentative D call TRBD2 (5 bases). V was trimmed by 0 bases and J by 3 bases, leaving 15 bases between them. The CDR3 runs 16 residues. Germline-derived CDR1 and CDR2 are MNHEY and SVGEGT. CDR3 loop: CASSYSRSKADYEQYF. CDR3 coding DNA: TGTGCCAGCAGTTACTCGAGGTCAAAAGCGGACTACGAGCAGTACTTC.

The chain employs TRBV5-1 and TRBJ2-3; the D gene is possibly TRBD2 (6 bases). V was shortened by 1 base and J by 2 bases, with 20 bases between the two germline ends. Per the germline V gene, CDR1 is SGHRS and CDR2 is YFSETQ. The CDR3 runs to 18 residues. CDR3 sequence: CASSLIGSRGVYTDTQYF. The CDR3 DNA sequence: TGCGCCAGCAGCTTGATAGGGTCCCGCGGGGTTTACACAGATACGCAGTATTTT.

The chain uses TRBV7-2 and TRBJ2-1; 10 bases fit TRBD2. The CDR3 has 15 amino acids. V shed 6 bases, J shed 8 bases, and the junction held 10 bases outside the gene matches. Germline CDR1 SGHTA, CDR2 FQGNSA. CDR3 sequence: CASSPQAGGPDEQFF. In DNA form, the CDR3 reads TGTGCCAGCAGTCCGCAAGCGGGGGGGCCAGATGAGCAGTTCTTC.

The genes are TRBV7-3 and TRBJ2-3, with TRBD2 as a possible D gene (5 bases). V was clipped by 5 bases and J by 6 bases, with 18 bases between them. This CDR3 has 15 residues. Germline V gives CDR1 SGHTA, CDR2 FQGTGA. CDR3: CASSPTNGVRDTQYF. The CDR3 coding sequence is TGTGCCAGCAGCCCAACGAACGGGGTCAGGGATACGCAGTATTTT. Filled out from reference TRBV7-3 and TRBJ2-3, the complete variable domain reads GAGVSQTPSNKVTEKGKYVELRCDPISGHTALYWYRQSLGQGPEFLIYFQGTGAADDSGLPNDRFFAVRPEGSVSTLKIQRTERGDSAVYLCASSPTNGVRDTQYFGPGTRLTVL.

This chain joins TRBV2 and TRBJ1-4; D is uncertain. In germline, CDR1 is SNHLY, CDR2 FYNNEI. V was shortened by 7 bases and J by 8 bases, with 17 bases between the two germline ends. The CDR3 is 14 residues long. The CDR3: CASIRSYTGEKLFF. The DNA of the CDR3 is TGTGCCAGCATTCGGTCGTATACGGGGGAAAAACTGTTTTTT.

This sequence joins TRBV5-6 and TRBJ2-7, with a possible D match to TRBD1 (6 bases). This CDR3 has 13 amino acids. Trimming removed 4 bases from V and 3 bases from J, with 11 bases in between. CDR1 is SGHDT, CDR2 YYEEEE, per germline. This CDR3 reads CASSHRVLYEQYF. The CDR3, as DNA: TGTGCCAGCAGCCACAGGGTCCTCTACGAGCAGTACTTC. Complete variable domain (other parts from reference TRBV5-6 and TRBJ2-7): DAGVTQSPTHLIKTRGQQVTLRCSPKSGHDTVSWYQQALGQGPQFIFQYYEEEERQRGNFPDRFSGHQFPNYSSELNVNALLLGDSALYLCASSHRVLYEQYFGPGTRLTVT.

This clone appeared once. V and J are TRBV7-3 and TRBJ2-1; 9 nucleotides align to TRBD2. The V and J ends lost 5 bases and 4 bases, in that order; junction bases with no gene match: 6. Germline V gives CDR1 SGHTA, CDR2 FQGTGA. The CDR3 is 15 residues long. The CDR3 region is CASSPDSGGYNEQFF. In nucleotides, the CDR3 is TGTGCCAGCAGCCCCGATAGCGGGGGATACAATGAGCAGTTCTTC.

This rearrangement joins TRBV12-3 or TRBV12-4 to TRBJ1-2, with 7 bases aligning to TRBD1. Trimming took 2 bases from V and 5 from J; bases not matched to a gene: 2. The CDR3 spans 13 residues. The CDR3 DNA follows: TGTGCCAGCAGTTTACTACAGGGGTATGGCTACACCTTC. Its protein product is CASSLLQGYGYTF.

This chain links TRBV10-2 with TRBJ2-2; D possibly corresponds to TRBD1 (5 bases). V lost 8 bases and J 4 bases, leaving 17 bases between the germline ends. CDR1 and CDR2 (germline): WSHSY, SAAADI. The CDR3 has 15 residues. This CDR3 reads CASSQTEPSTGELFF. CDR3 coding DNA: TGCGCCAGCTCCCAGACAGAACCATCCACCGGGGAGCTGTTTTTT.

The J gene is TRBJ2-1, the V gene TRBV14; possibly TRBD1 for D (6 bases). The CDR3 sequence is 14 residues long. Trimming took 7 bases from V and 0 from J, leaving 10 bases between them. From germline, CDR1 is SGHDN and CDR2 FVKESK. DNA of the CDR3: TGTGCCAGCACACAGGGTCGCTCCTACAATGAGCAGTTCTTC. Translation gives CASTQGRSYNEQFF.

In DNA, the CDR3 is TGTGCCAGCAGCTTAGCCACAGGGGGCGCAGTAGATACGCAGTATTTT. This sequence encodes CASSLATGGAVDTQYF. The chain is built from TRBV7-9 and TRBJ2-3; TRBD1 aligns across 9 bases. The V gene's germline CDR1 is SEHNR and CDR2 FQNEAQ (reference sequence). The ends lost 0 bases at V and 5 bases at J; junction bases unmatched: 6. This CDR3 is 16 amino acids long. The full variable domain, in which reference TRBV7-9 and TRBJ2-3 provide the parts outside the CDR3, is DTGVSQNPRHKITKRGQNVTFRCDPISEHNRLYWYRQTLGQGPEFLTYFQNEAQLEKSRLLSDRFSAERPKGSFSTLEIQRTEQGDSAMYLCASSLATGGAVDTQYFGPGTRLTVL.

This chain connects TRBV6-2 or TRBV6-3 to TRBJ2-4; maybe TRBD2 (5 bases). CDR3 length equals 12 residues. Germline V gene lookup returns CDR1 MNHEY and CDR2 SVGEGT. Trimming cost V 2 bases and J 9 bases, with 8 bases left between them. Here the CDR3 reads CASSYPRGIQYF. The CDR3 DNA sequence: TGTGCCAGCAGTTACCCCCGGGGCATTCAGTACTTC.

This clone was recorded only once. The chain links TRBV7-2 to TRBJ1-3; 9 bases line up with TRBD1. Germline CDR1 reads SGHTA; CDR2 reads FQGNSA. J gave up 4 bases and V 5 bases, and 6 bases lay outside the gene matches. This CDR3 contains 15 residues. The CDR3 sequence: CASSPSQGAGNTIYF. CDR3 DNA: TGTGCCAGCAGCCCATCACAGGGGGCCGGAAACACCATATATTTT.

This chain joins TRBV5-4 and TRBJ1-2; TRBD1 is a possible D gene (6 bases). CDR1 and CDR2 (germline): SGHNT, YYREEE (reference sequence). The CDR3 length is 16 residues. V was shortened by 2 bases and J by 4 bases, with 18 bases between the two germline ends. CDR3 coding DNA: TGTGCCAGCAGCTTACGAGGGGGGGTCAGCAGCTATGGCTACACCTTC. This translates into CASSLRGGVSSYGYTF.

This clone was observed a single time. Sequence at one end of the junction differs from germline and may be a read error. V usage is TRBV18 and J usage is TRBJ2-6; a weak D match, TRBD1 (5 bases). The germline gives CDR1 KGHSH, CDR2 LQKENI. The CDR3 runs to 17 residues. CDR3 in DNA: TGTGCCAGCTCACCAACAGGTCCCTTCTCTGGGACCAACGTCCTGACTTTC. Translated: CASSPTGPFSGTNVLTF.

V usage is TRBV3-1 (or the pseudogene TRBV3-2) and J usage is TRBJ1-6; 9 bases match TRBD1. Trimming took 5 bases from V and 9 from J; bases not matched to a gene: 2. Germline CDR1 reads LGHDT; CDR2 reads YNNKEL (reference sequence). CDR3 size: 13 residues. The CDR3 spells CASSGQGSSPLHF. The DNA for the CDR3 is TGTGCCAGCAGCGGACAGGGGAGTTCACCCCTCCACTTT.

This rearrangement joins TRBV6-6 to TRBJ2-3; D unclear. Germline CDR1 is MNHNY and CDR2 is SVGAGI (reference sequence). The CDR3 covers 13 residues. V dropped 4 bases and J dropped 5 bases, with 10 bases sitting between them. CDR3 residues: CASSWAVQDTQYF. The CDR3 nucleotides read TGTGCCAGCAGTTGGGCCGTTCAAGATACGCAGTATTTT.

In the case of this clone: An end of the junction differs from the germline gene, which may be a read error. The chain links TRBV7-3 to TRBJ1-1; no definite D call. The CDR3 is 13 residues long. In germline, CDR1 is SGHTA, CDR2 FQGTGA. The CDR3 reads CASSKQMNTEVFF. CDR3 nucleotides: TGTGCCAGCAGCAAACAGATGAACACTGAAGTTTTCTTT. Complete variable domain (other parts from reference TRBV7-3 and TRBJ1-1): GAGVSQTPSNKVTEKGKYVELRCDPISGHTALYWYRQSLGQGPEFLIYFQGTGAADDSGLPNDRFFAVRPEGSVSTLKIQRTERGDSAVYLCASSKQMNTEVFFGQGTRLTVV.

The chain carries TRBV11-2 and TRBJ2-5; TRBD1 aligns across 7 bases. Germline trimming cut 4 bases from V and 4 bases from J; bases unmatched to any gene: 9. Germline V gives CDR1 SGHAT, CDR2 FQNNGV. The CDR3 extends over 15 amino acids. This chain's CDR3 is CASSSTPDRPETQYF. The CDR3 region has the DNA TGTGCCAGCAGCTCCACCCCGGACAGGCCAGAGACCCAGTACTTC.

The chain links TRBV4-1 to TRBJ1-1, with D maybe TRBD1 (5 bases). The CDR3 covers 15 residues. Trimming pared 1 base from V and 4 bases from J, leaving 13 bases between. Per the germline V gene, CDR1 is MGHRA and CDR2 is YSYEKL. CDR3 bases: TGCGCCAGCAGCCAAGGGGCAGGGCCGCGCACTGAAGCTTTCTTT. Amino acids: CASSQGAGPRTEAFF.

The V gene is TRBV29-1, the J gene TRBJ2-3, with D perhaps matching TRBD2 (6 bases). With 4 bases removed from V and 6 bases from J, the gap between germline ends came to 17 bases. The length of the CDR3 is 14 residues. Germline V gives CDR1 SQVTM, CDR2 ANQGSEA. For the CDR3, the DNA is TGCAGCGTTGTCGGTGGAGGGGCCGTGGATACGCAGTATTTT. Protein sequence: CSVVGGGAVDTQYF.

V gene TRBV9 combines with J gene TRBJ2-2, with 11 bases fitting TRBD2. Germline loops: CDR1 SGDLS, CDR2 YYNGEE. This CDR3 region has 18 residues. V was pared by 3 bases and J by 0 bases, with 7 bases of the junction left unmatched. Written as DNA, the CDR3 is TGTGCCAGCAGCGCGTCCGGGACTAGCGGACCGAACACCGGGGAGCTGTTTTTT. Translating it yields CASSASGTSGPNTGELFF. The entire variable domain, with the rest obtained from reference TRBV9 and TRBJ2-2, is as follows: DSGVTQTPKHLITATGQRVTLRCSPRSGDLSVYWYQQSLDQGLQFLIQYYNGEERAKGNILERFSAQQFPDLHSELNLSSLELGDSALYFCASSASGTSGPNTGELFFGEGSRLTVL.

The chain has TRBV5-1 and TRBJ1-4; 7 bases match TRBD1. CDR3 length: 13 amino acids. CDR1 and CDR2 from the germline V gene are SGHRS and YFSETQ. V was clipped by 4 bases and J by 8 bases; unmatched bases: 5. Written as DNA, the CDR3 is TGCGCCAGCAGCCCGGACAGGCACGAAAAACTGTTTTTT. Protein product: CASSPDRHEKLFF.

The genes are TRBV7-9 and TRBJ2-7; 11 nucleotides match TRBD2. With 1 base clipped from V and 2 bases from J, the junction kept 1 base outside the gene matches. Germline CDR1 SEHNR, CDR2 FQNEAQ (reference sequence). The CDR3 sequence is 15 residues long. The CDR3 sequence is CASSLELAGAYEQYF. The CDR3 bases are TGTGCCAGCAGCTTAGAACTAGCGGGGGCCTACGAGCAGTACTTC.

The chain combines TRBV5-1 with TRBJ2-3; TRBD2 agrees at 12 bases. V was pared by 1 base and J by 4 bases, with 7 bases of the junction left unmatched. The CDR3 totals 17 residues. CDR1 is SGHRS, CDR2 YFSETQ, per germline. The CDR3 nucleotides are TGCGCCAGCAGCTTGCGCCTAGCGGGGGGGCCGGCAGATACGCAGTATTTT. Its translation: CASSLRLAGGPADTQYF.

This chain connects TRBV6-4 to TRBJ1-4, with unresolved D. The V gene's germline CDR1 is MRHNA and CDR2 SNTAGT. The CDR3 runs 16 residues. Trimming pared 2 bases from V and 5 bases from J, leaving 15 bases between. The CDR3 loop reads CASSDDVGPGNEKLFF. The CDR3 DNA is TGTGCCAGCAGTGACGATGTGGGTCCGGGGAATGAAAAACTGTTTTTT.

The V and J genes are TRBV24-1 and TRBJ2-3; the match to TRBD2 covers 10 bases. J was trimmed by 2 bases and V by 1 base; bases with no gene match: 5. The CDR3 loop spans 17 amino acids. CDR1 is KGHDR and CDR2 is SFDVKD in the germline V gene. CDR3 region: CATSDFKRGGVTDTQYF. CDR3 DNA sequence: TGTGCCACCAGTGATTTCAAGCGGGGGGGGGTCACAGATACGCAGTATTTT.

The chain uses TRBV19 and TRBJ1-5, with D possibly TRBD1 on 6 matching bases. Deletions cut 10 bases from V and 1 base from J, with 17 bases between. Germline CDR1 is LNHDA and CDR2 is SQIVND (reference sequence). This CDR3 region has 15 residues. CDR3 DNA sequence: TGTGCCACAACGGTACTCGGACAGAGCAATCAGCCCCAGCATTTT. Translating gives CATTVLGQSNQPQHF.